The rows below give T cell receptor beta chains drawn from one sample of a study of T cells after yellow fever vaccination. TCRdb fed the 5' RACE reads into MiXCR, producing one record per CDR3 protein. Of under 55,000 distinct CDR3 sequences in the sample, approximately 6.3% are singletons; the top ten hold 15%. The sequenced sample was CD8+ T cells not binding an NS4B(214-222) dextramer, sorted from PBMCs, obtained 45 days after the yellow fever booster vaccination. The receptor set was obtained from a man under 40 who received the YFV17D yellow fever vaccine. The CDR3 runs from the conserved cysteine through the conserved F or W.

TRBJ1-1 TRBV19 CASSIDPFEAFF
TRBJ2-5 TRBV19 CASSIAASDATQYF
TRBJ2-1 TRBV3-1 CASSPLLGGSPNEQFF
TRBJ2-5 TRBV3-1 CASSQESGQETQYF
TRBJ2-1 TRBV7-8 CASSFGIADYNEQFF
TRBJ2-7 TRBV29-1 CSVTGGTTYEQYF
TRBJ2-3 TRBV6-2/TRBV6-3 CATSDDSTDTQYF
TRBJ2-5 TRBV14 CASSQGLGSSSETQYF
TRBJ2-3 TRBV5-1 CARGPGGKEGTDTQYF
TRBJ1-1 TRBV5-1 CASSLAGRNTEAFF
TRBJ2-7 TRBV27 CASSLEVTGGSHEQYF
TRBJ2-5 TRBV7-9 CASSSDWQGTQYF
TRBJ2-7 TRBV9 CASSVDGTGGNEQYF
TRBJ2-1 TRBV7-9 CASSSSQRTSYNEQFF
TRBJ2-7 TRBV4-3 CASSQDWTSGSYEQYF
TRBJ2-7 TRBV5-6 CASSLWSGDEQYF
TRBJ2-7 TRBV5-1 CASSLALPYEQYF
TRBJ2-3 TRBV4-3 CASSLGLAGFSDTQYF
TRBJ2-7 TRBV27 CASSWGLTHYEQYF
TRBJ2-5 TRBV6-5 CASSYSAPNREETQYF
TRBJ2-5 TRBV7-6 CASSPGLADETQYF
TRBJ2-7 TRBV5-6 CASSLLLAGPYEQYF
TRBJ2-3 TRBV7-8 CASSYLGAADTQYF
TRBJ2-5 TRBV28 CASSLNTNPETQYF
TRBJ2-7 TRBV5-6 CASSLELADYEQYF
TRBJ2-7 TRBV12-3/TRBV12-4 CASTGTSFYEQYF
TRBJ2-7 TRBV24-1 CATSDPGGEQYF
TRBJ2-6 TRBV4-3 CASSQGGYSGANVLTF
TRBJ2-1 TRBV7-9 CASTLAGGGLTEQFF
TRBJ2-1 TRBV5-1 CASSFEGGPWFF
TRBJ1-3 TRBV10-3 CAISERTGGSGNTIYF
TRBJ2-7 TRBV11-2 CASSFRDYAYEQYF
TRBJ2-5 TRBV3-1 CASSQVLQRGRLEETQYF
TRBJ2-7 TRBV3-1 CASSPDRGYEQYF
TRBJ2-5 TRBV27 CASALAGDGETQYF
TRBJ1-2 TRBV13 CASSNSRGGTGYGYTF